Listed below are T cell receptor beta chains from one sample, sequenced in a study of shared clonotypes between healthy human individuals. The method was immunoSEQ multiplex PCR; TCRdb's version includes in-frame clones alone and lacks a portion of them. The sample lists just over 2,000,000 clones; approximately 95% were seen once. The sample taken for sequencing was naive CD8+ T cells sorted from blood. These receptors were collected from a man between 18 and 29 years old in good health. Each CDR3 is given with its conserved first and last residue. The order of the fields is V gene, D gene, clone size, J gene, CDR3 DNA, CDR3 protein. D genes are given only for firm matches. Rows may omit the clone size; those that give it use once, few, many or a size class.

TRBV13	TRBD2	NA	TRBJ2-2	TGTGCCAGCAGCCTTTTCGCGGGAGATGGCGGGGAGCTGTTTTTT	CASSLFAGDGGELFF
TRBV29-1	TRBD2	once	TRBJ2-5	TGCAGCGTTGAAGGGGGTAGCGGGAGTAGAGAGACCCAGTACTTC	CSVEGGSGSRETQYF
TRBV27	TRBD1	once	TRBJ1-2	TGTGCCAGCAGTTTATACCAACCCGGACAGGGGAAATTTTATGGCTACACCTTC	CASSLYQPGQGKFYGYTF
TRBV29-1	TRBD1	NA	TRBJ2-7	TGCAGCGCACAGACAGGGTCATCCTACGAGCAGTACTTC	CSAQTGSSYEQYF
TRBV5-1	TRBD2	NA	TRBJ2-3	TGCGCCAGCAGCAGGCTACTAGCGGGGGGCACAGATACGCAGTATTTT	CASSRLLAGGTDTQYF
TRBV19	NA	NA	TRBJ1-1	TGTGCCAGTATCCCAGACAGAGGGTCCACTGAAGCTTTCTTT	CASIPDRGSTEAFF
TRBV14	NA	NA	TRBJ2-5	TGTGCCAGCAGCCAAGATTGGCGGGGCCAAGAGACCCAGTACTTC	CASSQDWRGQETQYF
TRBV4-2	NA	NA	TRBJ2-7	TGTGCCAGCAGCCAAGAATTACCTTTAGCCTACGAGCAGTACTTC	CASSQELPLAYEQYF
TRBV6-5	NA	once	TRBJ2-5	TGTGCCAGCAGTTATCGGGGCTTCGAGACCCAGTACTTC	CASSYRGFETQYF
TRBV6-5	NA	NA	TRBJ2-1	TGTGCCAGCAGTTACGCGGGACAGCGATACAATGAGCAGTTCTTC	CASSYAGQRYNEQFF
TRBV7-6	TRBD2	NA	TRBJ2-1	TGTGCCAGCAGTTTTTTACTAGCGGGGGGGGCAAATGAGCAGTTCTTC	CASSFLLAGGANEQFF
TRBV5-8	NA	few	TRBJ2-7	TGTGCCAGCAGCAGGGGAATGGGAGACTACGAGCAGTACTTC	CASSRGMGDYEQYF
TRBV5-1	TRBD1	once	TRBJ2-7	TGCGCCAGCAGCTTGAGCGAAGGGGGCGAGGAGCAGTACTTC	CASSLSEGGEEQYF
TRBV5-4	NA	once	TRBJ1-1	TGTGCCAGCAGCCCCTCAGAGACCACTGAAGCTTTCTTT	CASSPSETTEAFF
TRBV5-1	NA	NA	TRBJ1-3	TGCGCCAGCAGCTTGTCCCGGGACGGCGGAAACACCATATATTTT	CASSLSRDGGNTIYF
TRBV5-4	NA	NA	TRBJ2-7	TGTGCCAGCAGCCCAAGGGAGGTCTCCTACGAGCAGTACTTC	CASSPREVSYEQYF
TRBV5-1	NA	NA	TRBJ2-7	TGCGCCAGCAGCCCCCTGACGCCCGACGAGCAGTACTTC	CASSPLTPDEQYF
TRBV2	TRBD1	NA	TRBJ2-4	TGTGCCAGCAGTGAAGATCCGGGACAGGAAAACATTCAGTACTTC	CASSEDPGQENIQYF
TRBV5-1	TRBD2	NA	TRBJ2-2	TGCGCCAGCAGCCCCCCTTCTAGCGGGGCGAACACCGGGGAGCTGTTTTTT	CASSPPSSGANTGELFF
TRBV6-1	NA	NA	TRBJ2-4	TGTGCCAGCAGTGAACTATACATGGATTACATTCAGTACTTC	CASSELYMDYIQYF
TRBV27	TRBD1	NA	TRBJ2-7	TGTGCCAGCAGTTCCCGACAGGGGGCTTTCGACGAGCAGTACTTC	CASSSRQGAFDEQYF
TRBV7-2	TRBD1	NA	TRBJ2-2	TGTGCCAGCAGCTCCCCCGGGACAGCGAACACCGGGGAGCTGTTTTTT	CASSSPGTANTGELFF
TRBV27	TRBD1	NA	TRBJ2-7	TGTGCCAGCAGTATACAGGGGAGCTACGAGCAGTACTTC	CASSIQGSYEQYF
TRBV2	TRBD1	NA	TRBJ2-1	TGTGCCAGCGGACAGGGGGCATACAATGAGCAGTTCTTC	CASGQGAYNEQFF
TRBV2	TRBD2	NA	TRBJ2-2	TGTGCCAGCCGGGGGGGCGGAGGCACCGGGGAGCTGTTTTTT	CASRGGGGTGELFF
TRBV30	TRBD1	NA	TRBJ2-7	TGTGCCTGGAGTGTACTAAGTTACGAATCCGGACAGGGGTTGAGCGAGCAGTACTTC	CAWSVLSYESGQGLSEQYF
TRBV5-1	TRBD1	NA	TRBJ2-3	TGCGCCAGCAGCCGACGGACAGGGGAATACACAGATACGCAGTATTTT	CASSRRTGEYTDTQYF
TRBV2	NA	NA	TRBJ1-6	TGTGCCAGCAGTGAAGACGGACGGGGGAATTCACCCCTCCACTTT	CASSEDGRGNSPLHF
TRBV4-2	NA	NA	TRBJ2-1	TGTGCCAGCAGCCAAGATGAAGGGACCGCCAATGAGCAGTTCTTC	CASSQDEGTANEQFF
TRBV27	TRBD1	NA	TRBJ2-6	TGTGCCAGCAGTTTAACAGGGGGAGGTGGGGCCAACGTCCTGACTTTC	CASSLTGGGGANVLTF
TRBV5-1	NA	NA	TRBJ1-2	TGCGCCAGCTCGATCGACGGGGATAACTATGGCTACACCTTC	CASSIDGDNYGYTF
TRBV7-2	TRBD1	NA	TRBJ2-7	TGTGCCAGCAGCTTAGCGTCGGGACAGGTCTACGAGCAGTACTTC	CASSLASGQVYEQYF
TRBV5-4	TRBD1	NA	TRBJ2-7	TGTGCCAGCAGCCCCGGGACAGGGGGAGAGCAGTACTTC	CASSPGTGGEQYF
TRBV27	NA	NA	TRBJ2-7	TGTGCCAGCAGTTTATCAGGGCTTGGCTACGAGCAGTACTTC	CASSLSGLGYEQYF
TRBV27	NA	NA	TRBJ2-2	TGTGCCAGCAGCCAGTGGGACGGGGAGCTGTTTTTT	CASSQWDGELFF
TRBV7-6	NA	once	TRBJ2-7	TGTGCCAGCAGCCGCCGGGGCTCCTACGAGCAGTACTTC	CASSRRGSYEQYF
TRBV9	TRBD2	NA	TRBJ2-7	TGTGCCAGCAGCGTAGATGGTAGCGGGTACGAGCAGTACTTC	CASSVDGSGYEQYF
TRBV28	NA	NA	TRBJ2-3	TGTGCCAGCAGTTTTCAGGGGGGAACGCAGTATTTT	CASSFQGGTQYF
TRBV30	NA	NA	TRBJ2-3	TGTGCCTGGCGCTCGGAGGGGCCAACCCTGTTTACAGATACGCAGTATTTT	CAWRSEGPTLFTDTQYF